This paragraph covers one TCR beta chain sequence. As originally analysed: Scientists estimated how many nucleated cells there were by amplifying reference gene primers. Some clones are missing from TCRdb's copy, which holds only in-frame ones; the method was immunoSEQ multiplex PCR. V and J calls and clone size are those listed in that table; D and trimming were worked out from the DNA. The sample lists 85,000 to 100,000 clones; roughly 75% were seen once. This sample was included in a study of blood T cell repertoires in COVID-19. Study context: The samples span acute and convalescent COVID-19 from the United States, Italy and Spain. T cells, B-cell-depleted T cells, or PBMCs provided the cDNA or gDNA that served as material.

CDR3 size: 15 residues. CDR1 is SGHTS and CDR2 is YDEGEE in the germline V gene. Unmatched junction bases numbered 3, after V lost 0 bases and J lost 5 bases. This TCR was recovered from a man aged 50 to 60 who had recovered from COVID-19. Sequencing was carried out using peripheral blood. V and J are TRBV5-8 and TRBJ2-1, with 9 bases that match TRBD1. The CDR3 region has the DNA TGTGCCAGCAGCTTGGGGGACAGGGCTAACAATGAGCAGTTCTTC. Translated, it gives CASSLGDRANNEQFF.